This TCR beta chain was sequenced for a study of blood T cell repertoires in COVID-19 (dated by TCRdb to about 2020). Regarding the research as a whole: Samples from collaborators originated in the United States, Italy and Spain and spanned both the acute and convalescent phases of COVID-19. The prospective study material was composed of cDNA or gDNA derived from T cells, B-cell-depleted T cells, or PBMCs. The dataset comprised deeply sampled blood TCRbeta repertoires from subjects exposed to, actively infected with, or recovered from COVID-19. The repertoires were released in a freely available public database intended as a resource for research on the immune response to SARS-CoV-2. The samples were drawn from the first 160 participants of the ongoing ImmuneRACE study and from some 1,300 subjects provided by 6 global collaborators. A de-identified subject ID, COVID-19 status, age in years and sex were almost always included in the sample metadata. Where HLA class I and class II types were available, the types were taken from metadata supplied by the sample provider, not from assay-based typing. Broad study findings and their caveats: Clinical and demographic metadata were provided uncurated, with the amount varying by source and participant.

Concerning this clone itself: Its antigen is not yet known. Base qualities are missing; no much larger clone stands one base away.

TCRbeta CDR3 regions were amplified from genomic DNA using the immunoSEQ Assay, a bias-controlled multiplex PCR. As for the authors' bioinformatics: Within the assay, amplification of reference gene primers was used to estimate how many nucleated cells each sample contained. To quantify the absolute abundance of each unique TCRbeta CDR3 rearrangement, sequence reads were collapsed and filtered. For each sample, productive Simpson clonality was calculated by taking the square root of Simpson's diversity index across productive rearrangements. TCRdb took over this immuneACCESS table, retaining in-frame rearrangements with V and J assigned. Such tables are incomplete; in checked studies, under half of the missing clones stem from an unresolved V gene, and the remainder is unexplained. The V and J calls and clone size are taken from that table; D and trimming were inferred from the DNA. Counted in this sample were some 90,000 clones; roughly 80% of them appeared once. The top ten clones comprise roughly an eighth of the sample.

Collaborating institutions collected whole blood in K2EDTA tubes following their own protocols. For TCRbeta analysis, collaborators shipped samples in one of three forms: frozen whole blood, isolated PBMCs, or DNA extracted from either of those sample types. The TCR originated in a human donor in a cohort sampled during active COVID-19. The sequencing input was peripheral blood.

This receptor carries the CDR3 CASTPTAGPYGYTF. The nucleotides read TGTGCCAGCACCCCTACCGCAGGCCCCTATGGCTACACCTTC. The chain is made from TRBV28 and TRBJ1-2, with no reliable assignment of the D segment. The CDR3, from cysteine to phenylalanine, totals 14 residues. CDR3 DNA only is kept here, 42 bases in frame from base 1. Between the V and J ends, shortened by 7 bases and 4 bases respectively, the junction contains 16 bases. CDR1 and CDR2 were assigned from the germline V gene as MDHEN and SYDVKM.